This entry features one T cell receptor beta chain sequence. This clone was counted once. The clone's antigen remains unknown. Base qualities are not provided; no much larger clone lies one nucleotide away. The immunoSEQ Assay, a bias-controlled multiplex PCR, was used to amplify TCRbeta CDR3 regions from genomic DNA. Per the original workflow: Within the assay, amplification of reference gene primers was used to estimate how many nucleated cells each sample contained. Sequence reads were collapsed and filtered to measure the absolute abundance of every unique TCRbeta CDR3 rearrangement. For each sample, productive Simpson clonality was calculated as the square root of Simpson's diversity index over productive rearrangements. TCRdb obtained this table from immuneACCESS and retained in-frame rearrangements with V and J assigned. These tables miss some clones; where compared with another copy, unresolved V genes account for less than half of the shortfall, and the remainder is unexplained. The V and J calls and clone size come from that table; D and trimming were worked out from the DNA. The table for this sample lists 150,000 to 250,000 clones; around 90% of them were counted only once. The top ten clonotypes cover around 2.4% of the sample.

Participants in the prospective study were enrolled through a virtual design, were aged about 18 to 90 years, and lived in about 25 United States geographic areas. In the prospective study, participants were assigned to cohorts based on the clinical history participants reported in a screening survey and a study questionnaire. ImmuneRACE Cohort 3 recovered participants were defined by two consecutive negative NP/OP PCR tests, healthcare professional clearance, or symptom resolution. In the prospective study, mobile phlebotomists collected whole blood, serum and a nasopharyngeal or oropharyngeal swab from each participant. Additional blood draws and questionnaires over a 2-month period could optionally be provided by prospective study participants. Before DNA extraction, blood samples from the prospective study were shipped at room temperature or frozen. This record comes from a study of blood T cell repertoires in COVID-19 (dated by TCRdb to 2019 to 2021). Regarding the research as a whole: The collaborator samples originated in the United States, Italy and Spain and spanned the acute and convalescent phases of COVID-19. The prospective study material was composed of cDNA or gDNA derived from T cells, B-cell-depleted T cells, or PBMCs. Where available, HLA class I and class II types were obtained from metadata supplied by the sample provider rather than from assay-based typing. The samples were drawn from two sources: the first 160 participants of the ongoing ImmuneRACE study, and fewer than 1,500 subjects contributed by 6 global collaborators. Sample metadata almost always included a de-identified subject ID, COVID-19 status, age in years and sex. Deeply sampled blood TCRbeta repertoires from subjects exposed to, actively infected with, or recovered from COVID-19 were included in the dataset. The repertoires were made available in a free public database intended to serve as a resource for research on the immune response to SARS-CoV-2.

Overall study results and their limits: Clinical and demographic metadata were provided uncurated, with the amount varying by source and participant.

From V the trimming removes 0 bases and from J it removes 5 bases, while the gene matches leave 10 bases of the junction unaccounted for. Counted from cysteine to phenylalanine, this CDR3 has 17 amino acids. Only the CDR3 portion is preserved as DNA: 51 bases, with reading frame beginning at the first base. CDR1 and CDR2, looked up from the germline V gene, are SGHDT and YYEEEE. This clonotype was sampled from a woman under 40 who had recovered from COVID-19. Sequenced sample: PBMCs or T cells enriched from blood (not recorded which). This receptor chain uses TRBV5-6 and TRBJ2-5; TRBD2 aligns with 10 central bases. The CDR3 in this case is CASSLGFSSGGRETQYF. The DNA sequence follows: TGTGCCAGCAGCTTGGGTTTTTCTAGCGGGGGTCGGGAGACCCAGTACTTC. Where the CDR3 stops, the reference TRBV5-6 and TRBJ2-5 genes take over; the full variable domain is DAGVTQSPTHLIKTRGQQVTLRCSPKSGHDTVSWYQQALGQGPQFIFQYYEEEERQRGNFPDRFSGHQFPNYSSELNVNALLLGDSALYLCASSLGFSSGGRETQYFGPGTRLLVL.